The rows below give T cell receptor beta chains drawn from one sample of a study of T cells in Graves' hyperthyroidism and ophthalmopathy. TCRdb analysed the multiplex PCR reads with MiXCR anew, one entry per CDR3 protein. The sample yields hundreds of thousands of distinct CDR3 sequences, about 14% seen once. Sequenced sample: blood. Receptor source: a woman aged 40 to 50 with Graves' ophthalmopathy. The CDR3 runs from the conserved cysteine through the conserved F or W. Each record gives: V gene, J gene, CDR3 protein.

>TRBV6-2/TRBV6-3|TRBJ2-7
CASSYLDGGNSGDEQYF
>TRBV6-5|TRBJ2-7
CASSFRTGARHEQYF
>TRBV5-4|TRBJ2-5
CASSFGTSGGMETQYF
>TRBV28|TRBJ1-2
CASSGTDRGGLDGYTF
>TRBV27|TRBJ1-6
CASSFREGDSPLHF
>TRBV12-3/TRBV12-4|TRBJ2-5
CASSLYREQETQYF
>TRBV2|TRBJ2-7
CASLREQYDEQYF
>TRBV5-5|TRBJ1-1
CASSGDRLETEAFF
>TRBV15|TRBJ1-1
CATSRGAGLNTEAFF
>TRBV11-2|TRBJ2-2
CASSLQTGLNTGELFF
>TRBV6-1|TRBJ2-7
CASSGPYYEQYF
>TRBV12-3/TRBV12-4|TRBJ1-1
CASSLRVPKVAEAFF
>TRBV12-3/TRBV12-4|TRBJ1-1
CASSLLEFRGTEAFF
>TRBV12-3/TRBV12-4|TRBJ2-5
CASSFQWETQYF
>TRBV6-5|TRBJ2-2
CASSYSKPGSTGELFF
>TRBV6-1|TRBJ2-2
CASSPEGLAGGTGELFF
>TRBV2|TRBJ1-1
CASSDIYRAPSMSTEAFF
>TRBV7-2|TRBJ1-1
CASSQKGGSGEAFF
>TRBV19|TRBJ2-4
CASSTDRAGAKNIQYF
>TRBV24-1|TRBJ2-2
CATSDYTNTGELFF
>TRBV28|TRBJ2-3
CASFDSGTDTQYF
>TRBV2|TRBJ1-5
CASKGVQGGNQPQHF
>TRBV11-2|TRBJ2-2
CASSNPRDSGELFF
>TRBV6-1|TRBJ1-1
CASSSGPTGTTEAFF
>TRBV6-5|TRBJ2-7
CASSYSGKGSYEQYF
>TRBV28|TRBJ2-7
CASSLGYGEQYF
>TRBV28|TRBJ1-6
CASTAGGLGYYNSPLHF
>TRBV6-5|TRBJ2-7
CASSYRASGSFDEQYF
>TRBV7-8|TRBJ2-7
CASSSKTSGSSEQYF
>TRBV12-3/TRBV12-4|TRBJ2-5
CASSRLRRQETQYF
>TRBV11-2|TRBJ2-7
CASSLRLVTYEQYF
>TRBV12-3/TRBV12-4|TRBJ1-1
CASSFAGGSTEAFF
>TRBV7-8|TRBJ1-2
CASSPGRTQRGYTF
>TRBV5-6|TRBJ1-2
CASSLGAGGYGYTF
>TRBV6-1|TRBJ2-5
CASSRREGLLYQETQYF
>TRBV6-5|TRBJ1-1
CASSYRQGYMNTEAFF
>TRBV6-5|TRBJ2-2
CASSFTRAGELFF
>TRBV7-9|TRBJ2-1
CASSLLRTHEQFF
>TRBV5-1|TRBJ1-1
CASSLKDRGNTEAFF
>TRBV7-9|TRBJ2-5
CASASSGFQETQYF
>TRBV29-1|TRBJ1-2
CSVRDVRGYTF
>TRBV6-1|TRBJ2-7
CASSEGTSYEQYF
>TRBV30|TRBJ1-1
CAWTPTHRGTEAFF
>TRBV6-5|TRBJ2-7
CASSHQAGVYEQYF
>TRBV24-1|TRBJ1-2
CATSDRTGNYGYTF